This TCR beta chain was retrieved from a study of CD8 T cells in Susac syndrome (dated by TCRdb to about 2019). About the study as a whole: Whether CD8+ T cell activation and differentiation in Susac syndrome was antigen driven was tested using repertoire sequencing. CD8+ T cell repertoire clonality was compared between around eleven healthy donors, approximately 14 Susac syndrome patients and approximately 16 multiple sclerosis patients. Findings and caveats that apply to the study as a whole: The number of individuals in the TCR sequencing and HLA analysis was recognized as being relatively small.

Of note for this clonotype: Its antigen specificity is not known. No base quality information exists; no much larger clone differs at one position.

RNA was extracted with the RNeasy kit and roughly 0.5 to 1 ug was reverse transcribed using random hexamers. The immunoSEQ multiplex PCR assay, covering 54 Vbeta and 13 Jbeta segments, was used to amplify TCR beta CDR3 regions. To correct PCR amplification bias, a synthetic template baseline was used for both primer optimization and computational correction. Concerning the study's data processing: Only productive sequences were kept, with reads annotated to V, D and J genes according to IMGT and analyzed in immunoSEQ Analyzer. To calculate clonality, Shannon entropy was normalized by log2 of the number of productive unique sequences and then subtracted from one. Public and private clones were assessed among the 100 most prevalent clones of each patient and control. Susac-specific clones were defined as absent from healthy and MS cohorts, around 1,000 published viral clones and other ImmuneACCESS disease sequences. TCRdb reprocessing: public reads trimmed at Q25 with fastp, clones called with MiXCR, in-frame beta chains kept. CDR3 protein duplicates are merged, each entry listing the most common genes and DNA. TCRdb, rather than the study authors, made the V and J calls. This sample is represented by 75,000 to 100,000 distinct CDR3 sequences; over 90% of them were singletons. Together, the top ten hold roughly 0.26% of the sample.

High-throughput TCR beta sequencing profiled peripheral blood CD8+ and CD4+ T cells from healthy donors, Susac syndrome patients and multiple sclerosis patients. Healthy donors were age- and sex-matched controls. Bulk CD8+ and CD4+ T cells were purified by magnetic negative isolation, while CD8+ TEMRA cells were enriched using FACS. Blood was collected in EDTA tubes and processed within 24 hours, with PBMCs isolated through density gradient centrifugation. PBMCs intended for TCR sequencing were cryopreserved in liquid nitrogen and thawed later in a water bath at 37 degrees C. A purity of at least 90% was achieved for sorted or isolated CD4+, CD8+ and CD8+ TEMRA cells. This sequence originates from a human donor in good health. Source material: CD8+ T cells from PBMCs.

The CDR3 reads CATSEGVITSSGSNNEQFF. The base sequence is TGTGCCACCAGTGAGGGAGTAATAACATCCAGCGGGTCCAACAATGAGCAGTTCTTC. The rearrangement combines TRBV24-1 with TRBJ2-1; perhaps TRBD2 is the D gene, with 6 bases matching. The CDR3 numbers 19 residues from cysteine through phenylalanine. Left in the record is the CDR3 DNA by itself, 57 bases read in frame from the first base. The CDR1 and CDR2 encoded by the germline V gene are KGHDR and SFDVKD. V lost 4 bases and J lost 5 bases; the stretch between them is 26 bases long.